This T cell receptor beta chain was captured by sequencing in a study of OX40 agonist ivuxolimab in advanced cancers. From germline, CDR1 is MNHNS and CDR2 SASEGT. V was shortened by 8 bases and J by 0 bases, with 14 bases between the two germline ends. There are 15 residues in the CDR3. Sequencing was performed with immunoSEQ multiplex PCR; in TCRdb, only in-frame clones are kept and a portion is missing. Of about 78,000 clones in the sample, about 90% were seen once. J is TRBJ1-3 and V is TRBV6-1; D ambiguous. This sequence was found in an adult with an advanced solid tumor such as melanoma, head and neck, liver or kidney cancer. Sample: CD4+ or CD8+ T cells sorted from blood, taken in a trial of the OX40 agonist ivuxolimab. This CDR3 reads CASVYPVSSGNTIYF. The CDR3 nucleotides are TGTGCCAGCGTATATCCGGTGAGCTCTGGAAACACCATATATTTT.